The next 7 T cell receptor beta chains were all read from a single sample in a study of shared clonotypes between healthy human individuals. Method: immunoSEQ multiplex PCR; TCRdb's copy keeps in-frame clones and lacks some. The repertoire holds 1,400,000 or so clones, with approximately 98.5% as singletons. The sequencing sample was made of naive CD4+ T cells sorted from blood. Subset defined: CD45RA+ positively selected. Receptors were obtained from a man aged 25-45 years in good health.

The rearrangement uses TRBV5-1 and TRBJ2-5; 15 nucleotides align to TRBD2. V lost 4 bases to trimming and J lost 1 base; unmatched junction nucleotides: 14. This CDR3 comprises 20 residues. The germline V gene encodes CDR1 SGHRS and CDR2 YFSETQ. The CDR3 reads CASSHGTSGRLVGGQETQYF. In DNA, the CDR3 is TGCGCCAGCAGCCACGGGACTAGCGGGAGGTTAGTGGGAGGCCAAGAGACCCAGTACTTC.

In DNA, the CDR3 is TGTGCCAGCAGCCGAAGCGGGAGTGGCGATGAGCAGTTCTTC. Protein sequence: CASSRSGSGDEQFF. The chain couples TRBV7-3 to TRBJ2-1; 8 bases fit TRBD2. CDR3 length equals 14 residues. CDR1 is SGHTA and CDR2 is FQGTGA in the germline V gene. V shed 5 bases and J 8 bases; nucleotides not matched to a gene: 8.

V is TRBV9 and J is TRBJ2-1, with D uncertain. The CDR3 spans 16 residues. CDR1 SGDLS and CDR2 YYNGEE come from the germline V gene. The V gene lost 0 bases and the J gene lost 4 bases, with 14 bases spanning the gap. The chain's CDR3 is CASSVEISWGYNEQFF. For the CDR3, the DNA is TGTGCCAGCAGCGTAGAGATCTCCTGGGGATACAATGAGCAGTTCTTC.

Turning to this clone: This sample also contains other DNA sequences that code for the same CDR3. V and J are TRBV18 and TRBJ1-1, with D hard to call. V lost 6 bases, J lost 0 bases, and 8 bases lay in between. The CDR3 is 13 amino acids. From germline, CDR1 is KGHSH and CDR2 LQKENI. In DNA, the CDR3 is TGTGCCAGCTCGGATAGGGTGAACACTGAAGCTTTCTTT. It translates to CASSDRVNTEAFF.

In DNA form, the CDR3 reads TGTGCCAGCAGACAGACAGGGGGCTATGGCTACACCTTC. Its translation: CASRQTGGYGYTF. This rearrangement joins TRBV27 to TRBJ1-2; 9 bases map to TRBD1. Germline CDR1 MNHEY, CDR2 SMNVEV (reference sequence). The CDR3 loop spans 13 amino acids. V lost 6 bases to trimming and J lost 4 bases; unmatched junction nucleotides: 3.

The chain combines TRBV7-3 with TRBJ1-3; 12 nucleotides line up with TRBD2. The J call may be in error: the DNA end matches TRBJ2-2 better. The CDR3 extends over 16 amino acids. CDR1 SGHTA and CDR2 FQGTGA come from the germline V gene. CDR3 sequence: CASSQTSGSLGGELFF. The CDR3 DNA reads TGTGCCAGCAGTCAGACTAGCGGGAGCTTGGGCGGGGAGCTGTTTTTT.

The rearrangement uses TRBV5-1 and TRBJ2-4; either TRBD1 or TRBD2 may fit D (6 bases each). Looked up from germline, CDR1 is SGHRS and CDR2 is YFSETQ. CDR3 length: 14 residues. Trimming left V 4 bases short and J 6 bases short, with 14 bases between. The DNA of the CDR3 is TGCGCCAGCAGCCCCGAGGGGGGCTCAAACATTCAGTACTTC. Protein product: CASSPEGGSNIQYF. The full variable domain, completed using reference TRBV5-1 and TRBJ2-4, is KAGVTQTPRYLIKTRGQQVTLSCSPISGHRSVSWYQQTPGQGLQFLFEYFSETQRNKGNFPGRFSGRQFSNSRSEMNVSTLELGDSALYLCASSPEGGSNIQYFGAGTRLSVL.